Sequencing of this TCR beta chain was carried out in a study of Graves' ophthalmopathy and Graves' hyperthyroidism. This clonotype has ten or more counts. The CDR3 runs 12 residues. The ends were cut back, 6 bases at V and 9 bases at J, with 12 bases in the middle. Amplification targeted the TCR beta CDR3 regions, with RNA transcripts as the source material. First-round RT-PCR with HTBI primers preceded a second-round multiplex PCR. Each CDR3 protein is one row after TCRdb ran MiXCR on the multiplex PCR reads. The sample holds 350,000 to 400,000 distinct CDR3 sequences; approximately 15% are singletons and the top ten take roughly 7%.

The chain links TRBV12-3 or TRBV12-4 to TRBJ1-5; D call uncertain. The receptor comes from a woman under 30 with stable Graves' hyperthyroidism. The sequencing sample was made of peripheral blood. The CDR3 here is CASSRAPAPQHF. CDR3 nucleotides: TGTGCCAGCAGCCGGGCCCCGGCGCCCCAGCATTTT.